This TCR beta chain was observed in a study of shared clonotypes between healthy human individuals. In the study overall: Each donor had three CD4 naive, three CD4 memory, two CD8 naive and one CD8 memory plate.

Only in-frame clones appear in the TCRdb table, and some are missing; sequencing was by immunoSEQ multiplex PCR. The sample consists of 1.4 million to 1.5 million clones, roughly 96% of them appearing once. Trimming removed 5 bases at V and 4 bases at J, with 14 bases between. Per germline, CDR1 SGHVS and CDR2 FQNEAQ. The length of the CDR3 is 15 residues. The chain recombines TRBV7-8 with TRBJ1-4, with D perhaps matching TRBD1 (5 bases). Sequencing was performed on naive CD4+ T cells sorted from blood. The subset here: CD45RA+ positively selected. The origin of this receptor is a man aged 25 to 40 in good health. CDR3 region: CASSPGGVFNEKLFF. CDR3 in DNA: TGTGCCAGCAGCCCGGGGGGAGTATTTAATGAAAAACTGTTTTTT.